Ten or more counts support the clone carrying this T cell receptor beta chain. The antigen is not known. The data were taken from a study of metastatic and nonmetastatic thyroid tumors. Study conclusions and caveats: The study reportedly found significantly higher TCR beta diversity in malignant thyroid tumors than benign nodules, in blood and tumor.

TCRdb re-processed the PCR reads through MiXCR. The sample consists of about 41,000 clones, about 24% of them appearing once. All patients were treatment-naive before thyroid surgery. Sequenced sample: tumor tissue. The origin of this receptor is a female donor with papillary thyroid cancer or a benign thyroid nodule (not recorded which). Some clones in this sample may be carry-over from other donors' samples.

CDR3 loop: CASSLGGQAMNTEAFF. CDR3 nucleotide sequence: TGCGCCAGCAGCTTGGGGGGACAGGCCATGAACACTGAAGCTTTCTTT. The V gene is TRBV5-1, the J gene TRBJ1-1; 8 bases fit TRBD1. Germline CDR1 reads SGHRS; CDR2 reads YFSETQ. The CDR3 totals 16 residues. Trimming took 0 bases from V and 0 from J; bases not matched to a gene: 4.